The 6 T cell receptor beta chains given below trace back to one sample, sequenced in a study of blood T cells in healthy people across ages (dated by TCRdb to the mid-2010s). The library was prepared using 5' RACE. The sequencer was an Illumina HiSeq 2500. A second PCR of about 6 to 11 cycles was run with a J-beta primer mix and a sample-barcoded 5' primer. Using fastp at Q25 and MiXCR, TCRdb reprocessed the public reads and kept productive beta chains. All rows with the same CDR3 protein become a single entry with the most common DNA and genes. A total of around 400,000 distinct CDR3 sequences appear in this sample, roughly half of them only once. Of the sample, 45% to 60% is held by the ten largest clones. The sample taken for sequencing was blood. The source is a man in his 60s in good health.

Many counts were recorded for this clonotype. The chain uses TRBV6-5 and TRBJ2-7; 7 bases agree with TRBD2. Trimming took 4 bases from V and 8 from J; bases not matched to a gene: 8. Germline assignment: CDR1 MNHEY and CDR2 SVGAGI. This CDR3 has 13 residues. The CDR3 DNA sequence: TGTGCCAGCAGTTCCGCCTGGGGGGGAAAGCAGTACTTC. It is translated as CASSSAWGGKQYF.

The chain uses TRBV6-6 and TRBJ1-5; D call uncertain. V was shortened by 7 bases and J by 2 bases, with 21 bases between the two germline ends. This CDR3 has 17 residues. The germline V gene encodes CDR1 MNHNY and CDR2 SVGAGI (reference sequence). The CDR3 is CASILRSGQDRNQPQHF. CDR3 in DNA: TGTGCCAGCATTTTACGATCTGGGCAGGACCGCAATCAGCCCCAGCATTTT.

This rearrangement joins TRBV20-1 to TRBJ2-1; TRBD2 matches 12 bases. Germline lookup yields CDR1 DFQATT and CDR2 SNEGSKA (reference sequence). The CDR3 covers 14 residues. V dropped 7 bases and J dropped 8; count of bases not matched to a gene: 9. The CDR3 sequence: CSVETSGSGDEQFF. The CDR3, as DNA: TGCAGTGTCGAGACTAGCGGGAGCGGCGATGAGCAGTTCTTC.

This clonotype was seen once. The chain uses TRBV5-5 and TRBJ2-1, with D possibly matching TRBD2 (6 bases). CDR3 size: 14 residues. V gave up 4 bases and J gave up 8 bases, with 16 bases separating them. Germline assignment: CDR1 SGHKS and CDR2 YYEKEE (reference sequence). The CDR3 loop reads CASSPGPAGDEQFF. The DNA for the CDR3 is TGTGCCAGCAGCCCCGGCCCAGCGGGCGATGAGCAGTTCTTC.

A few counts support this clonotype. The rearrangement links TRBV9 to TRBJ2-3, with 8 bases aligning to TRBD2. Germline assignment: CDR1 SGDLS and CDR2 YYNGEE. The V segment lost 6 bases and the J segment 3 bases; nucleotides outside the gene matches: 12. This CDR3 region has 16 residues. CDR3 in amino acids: CASTKGAGERTDTQYF. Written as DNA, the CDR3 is TGTGCCAGCACCAAGGGAGCGGGAGAGAGAACAGATACGCAGTATTTT.

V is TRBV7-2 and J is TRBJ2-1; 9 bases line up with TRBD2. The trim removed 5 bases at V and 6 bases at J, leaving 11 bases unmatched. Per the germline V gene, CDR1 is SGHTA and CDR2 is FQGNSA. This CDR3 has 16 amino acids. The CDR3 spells CASSPHGTSMANEQFF. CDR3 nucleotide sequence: TGTGCCAGCAGCCCCCATGGGACTAGCATGGCCAATGAGCAGTTCTTC. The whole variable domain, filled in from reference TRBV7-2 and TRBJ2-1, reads GAGVSQSPSNKVTEKGKDVELRCDPISGHTALYWYRQSLGQGLEFLIYFQGNSAPDKSGLPSDRFSAERTGGSVSTLTIQRTQQEDSAVYLCASSPHGTSMANEQFFGPGTRLTVL.